This T cell receptor beta chain came from a study of PD-L1 blockade in urothelial cancer. Study details: When patients started atezolizumab in about 2014, it was given at 1,200 mg intravenously every 3 weeks.

Looked up from germline, CDR1 is SGHNT and CDR2 is YYREEE (reference sequence). The V and J ends lost 4 bases and 1 base, in that order; junction bases with no gene match: 6. The length of the CDR3 is 15 residues. Generated by immunoSEQ multiplex PCR, the TCRdb table keeps only in-frame clones and is missing some. The sample holds under 40,000 clones; 90% are singletons and the top ten take around 8%. This receptor was obtained from a man aged 70 or older with urothelial cancer. Sequencing was performed on PBMCs, taken around atezolizumab (anti-PD-L1) treatment. The chain links TRBV5-4 to TRBJ2-5; 8 positions match TRBD1. CDR3 residues: CASSIRTGSQETQYF. Here the CDR3 DNA reads TGTGCCAGCAGCATCAGGACAGGGAGCCAAGAGACCCAGTACTTC.